One and the same sample provided the 23 T cell receptor beta chains below, sequenced in a study of T-cell memory formation after mild COVID-19. TCRdb recomputed calls from the 5' RACE reads with MiXCR, one row per CDR3 protein. The sample shows roughly 350,000 distinct CDR3 sequences, around 28% of them seen only once. Sequencing was performed on PBMCs or a T cell subset sorted from them (not recorded which). These receptors came from an adult woman who had mild COVID-19 (a few samples of this study predate the infection). Cell type and time point are not known.

This clonotype has only a few counts. The J gene is TRBJ2-7, the V gene TRBV9, with D perhaps matching TRBD2 (6 bases). Per the germline V gene, CDR1 is SGDLS and CDR2 is YYNGEE. The CDR3 runs to 15 residues. The V and J ends lost 4 bases and 3 bases respectively, with 17 bases between them. The CDR3 loop is CASSPRAEGHYEQYF. The DNA for the CDR3 is TGTGCCAGCAGCCCCCGGGCGGAGGGTCACTACGAGCAGTACTTC.

The rearrangement links TRBV4-3 to TRBJ2-1; the match to TRBD2 covers 10 bases. The germline V gene encodes CDR1 LGHNA and CDR2 YSLEER. The V segment lost 1 base and the J segment 8 bases; nucleotides outside the gene matches: 5. This CDR3 region has 15 residues. In DNA form, the CDR3 reads TGCGCCAGCAGCCAAGGGTCTAGCGGGAGCTATGAGCAGTTCTTC. Translated, it gives CASSQGSSGSYEQFF.

This chain joins TRBV3-1 and TRBJ2-2; TRBD1 is a possible D gene (5 bases). Germline CDR1 reads LGHDT; CDR2 reads YNNKEL (reference sequence). The CDR3 contains 15 residues. The V end lost 7 bases, the J end lost 5 bases, and 17 bases lay between the germline ends. The DNA for the CDR3 is TGTGCCAGCAACCAGGGAACAATCGGAACCGGGGAGCTGTTTTTT. Its translation is CASNQGTIGTGELFF.

This clonotype was counted only a few times. V usage is TRBV12-3 or TRBV12-4 and J usage is TRBJ2-1; the match to TRBD2 covers 11 bases. The CDR3 totals 16 residues. The V segment lost 5 bases and the J segment 4 bases; nucleotides outside the gene matches: 7. This chain's CDR3 is CASSGELAGEYNEQFF. CDR3 nucleotide sequence: TGTGCCAGCAGTGGAGAACTAGCGGGGGAGTACAATGAGCAGTTCTTC.

The V and J genes are TRBV5-1 and TRBJ2-3; D is possibly TRBD1 or TRBD2 (5 bases each). With 0 bases removed from V and 5 bases from J, the gap between germline ends came to 10 bases. Germline V gene lookup returns CDR1 SGHRS and CDR2 YFSETQ. This CDR3 has 14 amino acids. The CDR3 here is CASSLGGRGDTQYF. The CDR3 nucleotides are TGCGCCAGCAGCTTGGGGGGCCGGGGAGATACGCAGTATTTT.

The chain uses TRBV4-1 and TRBJ2-1, with 9 bases lining up with TRBD2. CDR1 and CDR2 from the germline V gene are MGHRA and YSYEKL. CDR3 length: 16 amino acids. J lost 4 bases, V lost 1 base, and 5 bases had no gene match. CDR3 region: CASSQAGSGGYNEQFF. The CDR3 coding sequence is TGCGCCAGCAGCCAAGCCGGGAGCGGGGGGTACAATGAGCAGTTCTTC.

J is TRBJ1-1 and V is TRBV4-2, with unresolved D. The CDR3 runs 15 residues. Trimming left V 6 bases short and J 0 bases short, with 14 bases between. From germline, CDR1 is LGHNA and CDR2 YNFKEQ. The CDR3 region is CASRYERFMNTEAFF. The CDR3 region has the DNA TGTGCCAGCAGATATGAGCGGTTCATGAACACTGAAGCTTTCTTT.

This clonotype turned up a few times. The V gene is TRBV28, the J gene TRBJ2-3; 10 bases line up with TRBD1. The CDR3 consists of 16 residues. Germline CDR1 MDHEN, CDR2 SYDVKM. J was trimmed by 7 bases and V by 6 bases; bases with no gene match: 13. Here the CDR3 DNA reads TGTGCCAGCAGGGCCCCCGGGACAGGGGTCGGGCATACGCAGTATTTT. The encoded protein is CASRAPGTGVGHTQYF.

This clonotype was counted between two and nine times. The V gene is TRBV6-5, the J gene TRBJ2-5; 9 bases map to TRBD2. Germline trimming cut 1 base from V and 2 bases from J; bases unmatched to any gene: 11. The CDR3 is 18 amino acids. Germline CDR1 and CDR2: MNHEY and SVGAGI. CDR3: CASSYFPFRAGGQETQYF. In DNA, the CDR3 is TGTGCCAGCAGTTACTTTCCCTTCCGAGCGGGGGGACAAGAGACCCAGTACTTC.

The chain joins TRBV6-2 or TRBV6-3 to TRBJ2-7; 7 bases align to TRBD1. The CDR3 contains 17 residues. The germline gives CDR1 MNHEY, CDR2 SVGEGT. With V trimmed by 2 bases and J by 4 bases, 14 bases remained unmatched. The CDR3 loop is CASSYPVGGQQTYEQYF. CDR3 in DNA: TGTGCCAGCAGTTACCCCGTAGGGGGACAGCAAACATACGAGCAGTACTTC.

The sample holds a few counts of this clonotype. The rearrangement joins TRBV12-3 or TRBV12-4 to TRBJ2-7; 8 bases fit TRBD1. The CDR3 is 14 residues long. With 3 bases clipped from V and 4 bases from J, the junction kept 5 bases outside the gene matches. The CDR3 loop is CASSFQGARYEQYF. The CDR3 DNA reads as TGTGCCAGCAGTTTCCAGGGGGCGCGGTACGAGCAGTACTTC.

V gene TRBV7-3 combines with J gene TRBJ2-7; maybe TRBD2 (6 bases). Deletions cut 2 bases from V and 2 bases from J, with 16 bases between. Germline V gene lookup returns CDR1 SGHTA and CDR2 FQGTGA. The CDR3 is 16 residues long. CDR3 protein: CASSLLYGSRTYEQYF. The DNA of the CDR3 is TGTGCCAGCAGCTTACTGTACGGGAGTCGCACCTACGAGCAGTACTTC.

The table lists this clonotype with many counts. This chain joins TRBV5-1 and TRBJ2-2; D gene unclear. V lost 0 bases, J lost 3 bases, and 12 bases lay in between. The germline CDR1 and CDR2 sequences are SGHRS and YFSETQ. The CDR3 extends over 16 amino acids. Written as DNA, the CDR3 is TGCGCCAGCAGCTTGGCATTAGACGGCGACACCGGGGAGCTGTTTTTT. Translated, it gives CASSLALDGDTGELFF.

This clonotype was detected only a few times. The V gene is TRBV7-8, the J gene TRBJ1-4, with a possible D match to TRBD1 (5 bases). Trimming stripped 6 bases from V and 5 bases from J, with 13 bases between. Germline loops: CDR1 SGHVS, CDR2 FQNEAQ. The CDR3 has 14 residues. The CDR3, as DNA: TGTGCCAGCAGAACACGGGGCAACAATGAAAAACTGTTTTTT. Translation: CASRTRGNNEKLFF.

The sample holds one count of this clonotype. The rearrangement uses TRBV7-6 and TRBJ2-7, with 10 bases lining up with TRBD1. Germline trimming cut 4 bases from V and 3 bases from J; bases unmatched to any gene: 12. From germline, CDR1 is SGHVS and CDR2 FNYEAQ. There are 17 residues in the CDR3. Written as DNA, the CDR3 is TGTGCCAGCAGCTCACGTCTAAGGGACAGGGGTTTCTACGAGCAGTACTTC. It yields the protein CASSSRLRDRGFYEQYF. Together with reference TRBV7-6 and TRBJ2-7, the CDR3 gives the full variable domain: GAGVSQSPRYKVTKRGQDVALRCDPISGHVSLYWYRQALGQGPEFLTYFNYEAQQDKSGLPNDRFSAERPEGSISTLTIQRTEQRDSAMYRCASSSRLRDRGFYEQYFGPGTRLTVT.

The genes are TRBV5-6 and TRBJ1-5; D uncertain. Germline-derived CDR1 and CDR2 are SGHDT and YYEEEE. Trimming removed 0 bases from V and 0 bases from J, with 10 bases in between. The CDR3 covers 16 residues. As DNA, the CDR3 is TGTGCCAGCAGCTTGGGTACGGGGTATAGCAATCAGCCCCAGCATTTT. Amino acid sequence: CASSLGTGYSNQPQHF.

This clonotype was observed a handful of times. In DNA, the CDR3 is TGCGCCAGCAGCTCAGGACAGGCGAACACTGAAGCTTTCTTT. Protein sequence: CASSSGQANTEAFF. The chain combines TRBV5-1 with TRBJ1-1; 7 nucleotides align to TRBD1. The junction had 3 bases not matched to a gene; V was cut back by 3 bases and J by 1 base. CDR3 length: 14 amino acids. In germline, CDR1 is SGHRS, CDR2 YFSETQ.

V gene TRBV30 combines with J gene TRBJ1-1; a weak D match, TRBD1 (6 bases). CDR1 is GTSNPN, CDR2 SVGIG, per germline (reference sequence). With 3 bases removed from V and 3 bases from J, the gap between germline ends came to 17 bases. The CDR3 consists of 15 residues. The CDR3 loop reads CAWRTPTGGHTEAFF. The DNA of the CDR3 is TGTGCCTGGAGGACCCCGACAGGCGGCCACACTGAAGCTTTCTTT.

Ten or more counts support this clonotype. V usage is TRBV25-1 and J usage is TRBJ2-3, with a weak D call TRBD2 (6 bases). The CDR3 is 16 residues long. The V end lost 1 base, the J end lost 0 bases, and 11 bases lay between the germline ends. CDR1 is MGHDK and CDR2 is SYGVNS in the germline V gene. The CDR3 DNA sequence: TGTGCCAGCAGTGAATGGGCGGGATTTAGCACAGATACGCAGTATTTT. Encoded protein: CASSEWAGFSTDTQYF.

V and J are TRBV11-2 and TRBJ2-7, with a tentative D call TRBD2 (5 bases). The CDR3 runs to 12 residues. CDR1 is SGHAT and CDR2 is FQNNGV in the germline V gene. The V end was cut by 7 bases, the J end by 1 base, with 8 bases between. This CDR3 reads CASKDWSYEQYF. The CDR3 coding sequence is TGTGCCAGCAAGGACTGGTCCTACGAGCAGTACTTC.

The table lists this clonotype with a few counts. This sequence joins TRBV4-1 and TRBJ2-2; 9 bases match TRBD1. There are 14 residues in the CDR3. CDR1 and CDR2 (germline): MGHRA, YSYEKL. V lost 2 bases and J lost 6; bases outside the gene matches: 1. The CDR3 DNA follows: TGCGCCAGCAGCCAAAGGACAGGGGCCGGGGAGCTGTTTTTT. Translating it yields CASSQRTGAGELFF.

This clonotype has a handful of counts. This sequence joins TRBV7-9 and TRBJ2-5; possibly TRBD2 for D (5 bases). The CDR3 is 16 residues long. Trimming removed 2 bases at V and 5 bases at J, with 18 bases between. Germline-derived CDR1 and CDR2 are SEHNR and FQNEAQ (reference sequence). CDR3 region: CASSLPRGVVGETQYF. The CDR3 DNA sequence: TGTGCCAGCAGCTTACCACGGGGAGTGGTAGGGGAGACCCAGTACTTC.

The chain joins TRBV11-3 to TRBJ2-7; the D call may be TRBD1 or TRBD2 (5 bases each). Germline values: CDR1 SGHNT, CDR2 YENEEA. Trimming took off 1 base at V and 2 bases at J, with 9 bases between the two ends. There are 14 residues in the CDR3. The CDR3 region is CASSLGDGTYEQYF. In nucleotides, the CDR3 is TGTGCCAGCAGCTTAGGGGACGGCACCTACGAGCAGTACTTC.